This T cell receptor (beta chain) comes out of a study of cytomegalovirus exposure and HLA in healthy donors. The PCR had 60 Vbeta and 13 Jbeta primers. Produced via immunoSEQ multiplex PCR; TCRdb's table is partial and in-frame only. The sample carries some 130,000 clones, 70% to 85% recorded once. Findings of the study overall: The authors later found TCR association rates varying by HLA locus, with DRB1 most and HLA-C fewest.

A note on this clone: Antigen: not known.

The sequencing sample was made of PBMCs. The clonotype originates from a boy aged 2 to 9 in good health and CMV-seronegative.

Here the CDR3 reads CAISQGIGYTF. CDR3 nucleotides: TGTGCCATCAGCCAGGGGATTGGCTACACCTTC. This rearrangement joins TRBV10-3 to TRBJ1-2; a weak D match, TRBD1 (6 bases). CDR1 ENHRY and CDR2 SYGVKD come from the germline V gene. There are 11 residues in the CDR3. Trimming pared 6 bases from V and 7 bases from J, leaving 9 bases between.